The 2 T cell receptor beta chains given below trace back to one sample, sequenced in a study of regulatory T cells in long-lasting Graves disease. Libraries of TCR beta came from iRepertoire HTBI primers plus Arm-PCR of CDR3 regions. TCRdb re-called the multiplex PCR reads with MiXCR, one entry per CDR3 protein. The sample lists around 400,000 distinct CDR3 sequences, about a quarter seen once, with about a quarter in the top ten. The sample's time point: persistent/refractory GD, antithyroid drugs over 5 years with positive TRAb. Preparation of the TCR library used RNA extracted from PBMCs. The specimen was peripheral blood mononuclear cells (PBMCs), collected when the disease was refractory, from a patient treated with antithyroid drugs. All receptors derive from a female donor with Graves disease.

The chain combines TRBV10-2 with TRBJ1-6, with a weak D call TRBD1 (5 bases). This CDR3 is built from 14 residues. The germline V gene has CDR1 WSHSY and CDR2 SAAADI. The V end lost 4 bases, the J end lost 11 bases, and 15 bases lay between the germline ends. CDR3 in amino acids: CASSVAAGNPPLHF. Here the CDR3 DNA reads TGCGCCAGCAGTGTGGCGGCAGGGAATCCACCCCTCCACTTT.

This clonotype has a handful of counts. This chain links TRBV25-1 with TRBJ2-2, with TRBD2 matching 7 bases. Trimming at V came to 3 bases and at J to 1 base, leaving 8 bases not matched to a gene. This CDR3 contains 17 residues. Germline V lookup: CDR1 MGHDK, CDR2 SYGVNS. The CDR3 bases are TGTGCCAGCAGTGAGGAGATTGCTAGCGGGAACACCGGGGAGCTGTTTTTT. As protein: CASSEEIASGNTGELFF.